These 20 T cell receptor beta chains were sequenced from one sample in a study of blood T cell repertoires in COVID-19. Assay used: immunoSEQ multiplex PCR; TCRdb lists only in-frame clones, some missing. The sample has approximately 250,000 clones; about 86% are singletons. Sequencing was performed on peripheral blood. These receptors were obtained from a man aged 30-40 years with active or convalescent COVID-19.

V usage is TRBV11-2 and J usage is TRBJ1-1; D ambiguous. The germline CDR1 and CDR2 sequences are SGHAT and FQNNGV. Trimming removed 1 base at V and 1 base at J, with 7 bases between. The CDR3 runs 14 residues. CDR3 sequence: CASSLVERNTEAFF. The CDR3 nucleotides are TGTGCCAGCAGCTTAGTGGAGAGGAACACTGAAGCTTTCTTT.

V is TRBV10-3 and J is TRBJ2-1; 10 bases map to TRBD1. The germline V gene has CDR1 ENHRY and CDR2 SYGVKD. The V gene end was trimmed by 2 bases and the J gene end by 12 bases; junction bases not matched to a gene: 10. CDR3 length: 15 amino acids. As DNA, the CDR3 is TGTGCCATCAGTGAGGGGGGACAGGGGCGTATCGGGCAGTTCTTC. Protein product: CAISEGGQGRIGQFF.

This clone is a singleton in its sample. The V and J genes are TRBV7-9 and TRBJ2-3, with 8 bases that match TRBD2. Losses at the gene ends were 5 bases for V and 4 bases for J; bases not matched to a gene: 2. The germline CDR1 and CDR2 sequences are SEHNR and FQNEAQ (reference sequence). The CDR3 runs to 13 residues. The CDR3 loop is CASSTGGADTQYF. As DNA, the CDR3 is TGTGCCAGCAGCACCGGGGGGGCAGATACGCAGTATTTT.

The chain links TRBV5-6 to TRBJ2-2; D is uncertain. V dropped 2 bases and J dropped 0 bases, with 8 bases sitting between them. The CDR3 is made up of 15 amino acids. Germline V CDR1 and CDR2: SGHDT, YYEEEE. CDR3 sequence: CASSFGPANTGELFF. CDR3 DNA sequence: TGTGCCAGCAGCTTTGGTCCGGCGAACACCGGGGAGCTGTTTTTT.

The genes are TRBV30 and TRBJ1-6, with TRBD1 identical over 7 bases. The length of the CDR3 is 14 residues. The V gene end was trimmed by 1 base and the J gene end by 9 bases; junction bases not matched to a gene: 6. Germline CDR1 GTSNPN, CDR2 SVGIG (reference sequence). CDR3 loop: CAWSETGQGSPLHF. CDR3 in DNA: TGTGCCTGGAGTGAGACAGGGCAGGGTTCACCCCTCCACTTT.

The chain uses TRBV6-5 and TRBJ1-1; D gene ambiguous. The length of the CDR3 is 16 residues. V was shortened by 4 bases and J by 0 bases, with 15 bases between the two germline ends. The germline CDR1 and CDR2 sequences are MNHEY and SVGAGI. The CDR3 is CASSWPTRRMNTEAFF. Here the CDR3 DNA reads TGTGCCAGCAGTTGGCCCACCCGGCGGATGAACACTGAAGCTTTCTTT.

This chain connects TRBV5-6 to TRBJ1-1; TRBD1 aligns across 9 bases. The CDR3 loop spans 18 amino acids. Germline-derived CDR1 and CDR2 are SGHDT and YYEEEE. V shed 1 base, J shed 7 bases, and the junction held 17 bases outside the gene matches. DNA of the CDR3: TGTGCCAGCAGCTTGATCGGCGTGAGAGGGACAGGGAAGTTTGAAGCTTTCTTT. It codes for CASSLIGVRGTGKFEAFF. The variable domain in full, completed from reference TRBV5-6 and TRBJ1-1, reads DAGVTQSPTHLIKTRGQQVTLRCSPKSGHDTVSWYQQALGQGPQFIFQYYEEEERQRGNFPDRFSGHQFPNYSSELNVNALLLGDSALYLCASSLIGVRGTGKFEAFFGQGTRLTVV.

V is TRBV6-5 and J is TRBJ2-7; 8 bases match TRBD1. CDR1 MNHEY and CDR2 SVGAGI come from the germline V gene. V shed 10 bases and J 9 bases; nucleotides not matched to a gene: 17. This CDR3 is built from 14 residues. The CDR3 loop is CATQGVLPVDGQYF. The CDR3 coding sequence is TGTGCCACACAGGGGGTTCTTCCGGTGGACGGGCAGTACTTC.

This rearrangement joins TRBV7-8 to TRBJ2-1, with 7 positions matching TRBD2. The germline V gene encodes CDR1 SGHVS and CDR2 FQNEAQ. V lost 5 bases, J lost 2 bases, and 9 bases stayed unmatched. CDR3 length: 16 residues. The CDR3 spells CASSRTGGSAYNEQFF. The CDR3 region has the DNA TGTGCCAGCAGCCGAACCGGGGGGTCCGCCTACAATGAGCAGTTCTTC.

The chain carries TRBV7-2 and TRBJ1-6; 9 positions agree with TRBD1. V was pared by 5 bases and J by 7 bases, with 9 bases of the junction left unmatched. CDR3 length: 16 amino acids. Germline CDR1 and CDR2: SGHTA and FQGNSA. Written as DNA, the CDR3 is TGTGCCAGCAGCCTAAACAGGGGGCAAAGGAATTCACCCCTCCACTTT. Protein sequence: CASSLNRGQRNSPLHF. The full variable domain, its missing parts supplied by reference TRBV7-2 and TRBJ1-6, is GAGVSQSPSNKVTEKGKDVELRCDPISGHTALYWYRQSLGQGLEFLIYFQGNSAPDKSGLPSDRFSAERTGGSVSTLTIQRTQQEDSAVYLCASSLNRGQRNSPLHFGNGTRLTVT.

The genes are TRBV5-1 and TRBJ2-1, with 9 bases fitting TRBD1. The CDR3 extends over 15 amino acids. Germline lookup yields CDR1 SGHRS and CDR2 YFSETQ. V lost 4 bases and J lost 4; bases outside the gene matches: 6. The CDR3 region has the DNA TGCGCCAGCAGCCCGGGACAGGGAAGTTACAATGAGCAGTTCTTC. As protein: CASSPGQGSYNEQFF.

CDR3 protein: CASSLGQGGSEQYF. The CDR3 nucleotides read TGCGCCAGCAGCTTGGGACAGGGGGGATCCGAGCAGTACTTC. The chain couples TRBV5-1 to TRBJ2-7; 9 nucleotides agree with TRBD1. CDR1 is SGHRS, CDR2 YFSETQ, per germline. The J segment lost 6 bases and the V segment lost 0 bases, leaving 4 bases of the junction unmatched. This CDR3 has 14 residues.

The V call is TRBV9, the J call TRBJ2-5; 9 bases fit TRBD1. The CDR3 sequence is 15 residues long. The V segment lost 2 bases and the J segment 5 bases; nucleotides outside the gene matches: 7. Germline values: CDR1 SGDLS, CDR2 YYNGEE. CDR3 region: CASSVTGTGWETQYF. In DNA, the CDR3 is TGTGCCAGCAGCGTTACCGGGACAGGGTGGGAGACCCAGTACTTC.

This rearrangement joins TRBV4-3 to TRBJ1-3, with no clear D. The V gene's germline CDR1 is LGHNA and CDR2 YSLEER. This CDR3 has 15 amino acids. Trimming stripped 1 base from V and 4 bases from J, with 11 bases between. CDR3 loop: CASSQGLTSGNTIYF. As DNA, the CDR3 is TGCGCCAGCAGCCAAGGACTCACCTCGGGAAACACCATATATTTT.

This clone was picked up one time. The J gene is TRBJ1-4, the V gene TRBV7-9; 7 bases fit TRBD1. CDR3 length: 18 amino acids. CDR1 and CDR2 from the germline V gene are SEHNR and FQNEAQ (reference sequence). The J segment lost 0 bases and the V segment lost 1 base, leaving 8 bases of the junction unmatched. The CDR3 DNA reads TGTGCCAGCAGCTTAGATTCGGACAGGATCCCAACTAATGAAAAACTGTTTTTT. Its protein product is CASSLDSDRIPTNEKLFF.

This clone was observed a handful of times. The DNA for the CDR3 is TGTGCCACCCTAAGTGACAGGCGAACGGGCGACACCATATATTTT. The encoded protein is CATLSDRRTGDTIYF. This chain links TRBV19 with TRBJ1-3, with D maybe TRBD1 (6 bases). Germline CDR1 is LNHDA and CDR2 is SQIVND (reference sequence). V gave up 10 bases and J gave up 8 bases, with 24 bases separating them. CDR3 length: 15 residues.

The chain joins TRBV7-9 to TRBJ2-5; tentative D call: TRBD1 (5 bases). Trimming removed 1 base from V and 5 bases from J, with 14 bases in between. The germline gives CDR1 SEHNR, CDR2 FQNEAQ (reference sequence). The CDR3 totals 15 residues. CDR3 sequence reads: CASSLEAGKGETQYF. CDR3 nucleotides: TGTGCCAGCAGCTTAGAAGCAGGGAAAGGCGAGACCCAGTACTTC.

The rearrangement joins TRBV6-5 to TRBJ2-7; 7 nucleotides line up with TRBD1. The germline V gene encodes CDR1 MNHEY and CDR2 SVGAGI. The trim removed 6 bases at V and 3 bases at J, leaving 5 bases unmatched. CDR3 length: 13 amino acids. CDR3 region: CASSLGQYYEQYF. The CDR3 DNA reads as TGTGCCAGCAGCCTGGGACAGTACTACGAGCAGTACTTC.

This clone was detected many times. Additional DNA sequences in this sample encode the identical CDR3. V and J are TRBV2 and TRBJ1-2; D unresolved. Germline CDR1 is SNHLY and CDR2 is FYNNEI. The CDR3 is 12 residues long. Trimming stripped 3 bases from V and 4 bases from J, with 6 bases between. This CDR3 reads CASSDSGYGYTF. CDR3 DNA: TGTGCCAGCAGTGATTCCGGCTATGGCTACACCTTC.

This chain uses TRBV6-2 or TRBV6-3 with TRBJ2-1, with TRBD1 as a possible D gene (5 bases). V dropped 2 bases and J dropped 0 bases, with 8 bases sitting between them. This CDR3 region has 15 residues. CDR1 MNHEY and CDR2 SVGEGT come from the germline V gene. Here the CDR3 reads CASSYVQVSYNEQFF. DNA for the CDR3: TGTGCCAGCAGTTACGTACAGGTCTCCTACAATGAGCAGTTCTTC.